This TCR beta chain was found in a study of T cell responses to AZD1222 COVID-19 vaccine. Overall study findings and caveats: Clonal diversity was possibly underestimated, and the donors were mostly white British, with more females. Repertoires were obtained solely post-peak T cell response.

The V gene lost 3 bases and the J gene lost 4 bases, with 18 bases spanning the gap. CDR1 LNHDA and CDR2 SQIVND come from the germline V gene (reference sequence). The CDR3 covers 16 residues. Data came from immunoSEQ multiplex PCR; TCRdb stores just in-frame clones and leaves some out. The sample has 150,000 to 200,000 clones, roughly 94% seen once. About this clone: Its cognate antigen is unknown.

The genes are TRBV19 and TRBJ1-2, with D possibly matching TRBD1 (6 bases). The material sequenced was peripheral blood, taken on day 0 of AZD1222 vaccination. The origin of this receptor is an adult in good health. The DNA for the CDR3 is TGTGCCAGTAGTATTCCGTTACAGGGAGGAAGCTATGGCTACACCTTC. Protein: CASSIPLQGGSYGYTF.